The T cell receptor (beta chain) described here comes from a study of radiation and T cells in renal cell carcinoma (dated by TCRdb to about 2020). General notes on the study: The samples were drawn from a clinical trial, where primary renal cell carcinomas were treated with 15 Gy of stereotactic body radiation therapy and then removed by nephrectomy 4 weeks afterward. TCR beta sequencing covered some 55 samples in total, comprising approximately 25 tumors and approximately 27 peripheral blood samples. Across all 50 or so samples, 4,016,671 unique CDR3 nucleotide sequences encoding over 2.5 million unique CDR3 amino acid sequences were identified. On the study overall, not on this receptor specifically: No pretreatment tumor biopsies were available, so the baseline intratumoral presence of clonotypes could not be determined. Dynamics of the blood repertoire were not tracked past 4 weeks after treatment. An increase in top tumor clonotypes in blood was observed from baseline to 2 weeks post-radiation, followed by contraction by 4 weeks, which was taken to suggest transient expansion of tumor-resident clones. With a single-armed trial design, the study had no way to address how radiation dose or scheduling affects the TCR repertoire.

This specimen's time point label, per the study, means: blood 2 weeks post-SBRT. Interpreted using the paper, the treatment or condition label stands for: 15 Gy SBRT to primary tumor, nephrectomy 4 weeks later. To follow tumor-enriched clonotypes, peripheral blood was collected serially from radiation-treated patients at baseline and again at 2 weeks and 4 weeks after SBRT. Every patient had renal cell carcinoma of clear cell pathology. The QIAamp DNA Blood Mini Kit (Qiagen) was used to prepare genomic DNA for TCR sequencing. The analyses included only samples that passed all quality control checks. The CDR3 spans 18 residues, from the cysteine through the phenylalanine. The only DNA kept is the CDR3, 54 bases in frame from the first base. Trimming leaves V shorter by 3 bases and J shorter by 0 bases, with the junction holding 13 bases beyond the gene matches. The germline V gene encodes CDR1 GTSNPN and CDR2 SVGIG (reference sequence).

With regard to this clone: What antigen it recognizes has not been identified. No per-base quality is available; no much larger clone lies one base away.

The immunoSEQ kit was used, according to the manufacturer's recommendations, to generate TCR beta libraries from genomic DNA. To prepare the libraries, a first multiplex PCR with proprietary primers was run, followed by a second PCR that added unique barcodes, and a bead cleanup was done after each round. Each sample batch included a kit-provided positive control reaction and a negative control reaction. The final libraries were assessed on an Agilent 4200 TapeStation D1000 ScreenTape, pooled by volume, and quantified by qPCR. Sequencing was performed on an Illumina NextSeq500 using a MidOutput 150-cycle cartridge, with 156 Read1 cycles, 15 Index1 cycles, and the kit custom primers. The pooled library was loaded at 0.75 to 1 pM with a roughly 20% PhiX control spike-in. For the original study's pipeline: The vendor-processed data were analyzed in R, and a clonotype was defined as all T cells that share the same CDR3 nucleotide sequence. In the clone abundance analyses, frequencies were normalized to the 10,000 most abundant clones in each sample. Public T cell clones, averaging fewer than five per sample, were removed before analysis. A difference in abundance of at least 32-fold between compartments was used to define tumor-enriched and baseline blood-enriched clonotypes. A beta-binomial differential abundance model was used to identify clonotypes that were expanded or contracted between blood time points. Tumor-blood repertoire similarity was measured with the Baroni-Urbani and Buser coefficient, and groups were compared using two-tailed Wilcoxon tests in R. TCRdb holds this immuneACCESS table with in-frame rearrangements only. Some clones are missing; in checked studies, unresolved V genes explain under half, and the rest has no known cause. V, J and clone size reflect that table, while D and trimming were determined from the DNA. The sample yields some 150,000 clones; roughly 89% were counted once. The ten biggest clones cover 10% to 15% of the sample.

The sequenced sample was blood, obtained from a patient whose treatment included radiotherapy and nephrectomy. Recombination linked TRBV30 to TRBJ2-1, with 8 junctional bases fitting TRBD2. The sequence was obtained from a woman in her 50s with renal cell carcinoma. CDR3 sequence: CAWRFKLGGGSSYNEQFF. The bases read TGTGCCTGGAGATTCAAGCTAGGCGGGGGGAGCTCCTACAATGAGCAGTTCTTC.